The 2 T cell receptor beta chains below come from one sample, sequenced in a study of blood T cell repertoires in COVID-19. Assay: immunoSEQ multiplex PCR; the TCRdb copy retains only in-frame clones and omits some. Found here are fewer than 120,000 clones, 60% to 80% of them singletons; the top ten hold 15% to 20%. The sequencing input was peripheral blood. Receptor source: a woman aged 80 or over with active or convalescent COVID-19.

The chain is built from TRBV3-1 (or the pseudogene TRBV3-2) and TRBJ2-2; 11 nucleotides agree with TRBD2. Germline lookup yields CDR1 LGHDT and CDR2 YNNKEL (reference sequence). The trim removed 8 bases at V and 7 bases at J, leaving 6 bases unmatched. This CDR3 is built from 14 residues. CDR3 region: CASSLAGVGGELFF. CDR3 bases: TGTGCCAGCTCACTAGCGGGAGTTGGCGGGGAGCTGTTTTTT.

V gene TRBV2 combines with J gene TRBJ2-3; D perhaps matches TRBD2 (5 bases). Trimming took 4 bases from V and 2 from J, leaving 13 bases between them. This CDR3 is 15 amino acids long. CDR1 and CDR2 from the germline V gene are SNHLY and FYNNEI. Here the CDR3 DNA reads TGTGCCAGCAGTGTTAGTGGGAGTGTCACAGATACGCAGTATTTT. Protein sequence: CASSVSGSVTDTQYF. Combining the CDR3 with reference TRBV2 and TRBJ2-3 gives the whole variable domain EPEVTQTPSHQVTQMGQEVILRCVPISNHLYFYWYRQILGQKVEFLVSFYNNEISEKSEIFDDQFSVERPDGSNFTLKIRSTKLEDSAMYFCASSVSGSVTDTQYFGPGTRLTVL.